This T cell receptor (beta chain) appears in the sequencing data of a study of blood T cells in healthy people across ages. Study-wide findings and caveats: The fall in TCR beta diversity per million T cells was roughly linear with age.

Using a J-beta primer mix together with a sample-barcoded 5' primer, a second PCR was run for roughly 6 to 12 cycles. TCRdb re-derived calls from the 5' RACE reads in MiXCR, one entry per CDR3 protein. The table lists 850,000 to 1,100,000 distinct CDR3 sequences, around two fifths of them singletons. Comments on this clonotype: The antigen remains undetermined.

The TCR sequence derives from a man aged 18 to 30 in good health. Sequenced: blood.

The CDR3 region is CSANRDVGKLFF. DNA of the CDR3: TGCAGTGCTAACAGGGACGTGGGAAAACTGTTTTTT. This rearrangement joins TRBV20-1 to TRBJ1-4; D might be TRBD1 (6 bases). Germline values: CDR1 DFQATT, CDR2 SNEGSKA (reference sequence). Between the trimmed V and J ends, which lost 4 bases and 10 bases, there was a span of 13 bases. The CDR3 has 12 residues.